A single sample is the source of the 12 T cell receptor beta chains below, sequenced in a study of blood T cell repertoires in COVID-19. Sequenced by immunoSEQ multiplex PCR; TCRdb stores in-frame clones only, minus some. The table includes under 300,000 clones, around 85% detected once. Sequenced material: peripheral blood. These receptors all come from a woman in her thirties or forties with active or convalescent COVID-19.

Here the CDR3 reads CASSGMTGIWNTIYF. The CDR3 nucleotides are TGTGCCAGCAGTGGAATGACAGGGATTTGGAACACCATATATTTT. The V and J genes are TRBV28 and TRBJ1-3, with 7 bases identical to TRBD1. This CDR3 is 15 amino acids long. V shed 5 bases, J shed 7 bases, and the junction held 11 bases outside the gene matches. Germline CDR1 and CDR2: MDHEN and SYDVKM.

The chain links TRBV2 to TRBJ2-7; D ambiguous. Germline CDR1 and CDR2: SNHLY and FYNNEI. This CDR3 comprises 13 residues. Trimming shortened V by 4 bases and J by 5 bases, and 12 bases separated the two germline ends. CDR3 sequence reads: CASSAARRNEQYV. The CDR3 DNA sequence: TGTGCCAGCAGTGCTGCTAGGCGAAACGAGCAGTACGTC.

The chain employs TRBV5-1 and TRBJ1-6, with a weak D call TRBD1 (5 bases). V was trimmed by 4 bases and J by 7 bases, leaving 15 bases between them. The CDR3 is made up of 15 amino acids. The germline V gene has CDR1 SGHRS and CDR2 YFSETQ. The CDR3 here is CASSPLTEGNSPLHF. The CDR3 DNA is TGCGCCAGCAGCCCCCTGACAGAAGGGAATTCACCCCTCCACTTT.

For this clone: The sample contains more than one DNA sequence encoding this CDR3. V usage is TRBV25-1 and J usage is TRBJ1-2, with unresolved D. CDR3 length: 14 residues. V lost 2 bases to trimming and J lost 5 bases, with 12 bases between them. Germline V gene data show CDR1 as MGHDK and CDR2 as SYGVNS. CDR3 region: CASSEPGGRYGYTF. DNA of the CDR3: TGTGCCAGCAGTGAACCCGGAGGAAGATATGGCTACACCTTC.

This clone was counted only a few times. V and J are TRBV14 and TRBJ2-7; D perhaps matches TRBD1 (5 bases). This CDR3 contains 16 residues. Germline lookup yields CDR1 SGHDN and CDR2 FVKESK. Trimming stripped 3 bases from V and 4 bases from J, with 19 bases between. CDR3 in DNA: TGTGCCAGCAGCCAGTGGGGCATACGGAGCATTTACGAGCAGTACTTC. Its protein is CASSQWGIRSIYEQYF.

The chain joins TRBV30 to TRBJ1-1, with D tentatively TRBD1 (5 bases). The CDR3 runs 16 residues. Trimming cost V 7 bases and J 1 base, with 22 bases left between them. Germline V gene data show CDR1 as GTSNPN and CDR2 as SVGIG (reference sequence). The CDR3 DNA sequence: TGTGCCTTGGTGGAGGTAGCGGGACGGTCGAACACTGAAGCTTTCTTT. It yields the protein CALVEVAGRSNTEAFF.

The chain couples TRBV24-1 to TRBJ1-2; D might be TRBD1 (6 bases). V was shortened by 7 bases and J by 5 bases, with 13 bases between the two germline ends. CDR1 KGHDR and CDR2 SFDVKD come from the germline V gene. The CDR3 extends over 13 amino acids. The CDR3 nucleotides read TGTGCCACCAGGAAGGACAGTAAATATGGCTACACCTTC. It translates to CATRKDSKYGYTF.

The chain links TRBV28 to TRBJ1-1, with D hard to call. The CDR3 sequence is 13 residues long. Germline V CDR1 and CDR2: MDHEN, SYDVKM. V was clipped by 2 bases and J by 5 bases, with 9 bases between them. The chain's CDR3 is CASSLNSGTEAFF. The CDR3 bases are TGTGCCAGCAGTTTAAACAGTGGTACTGAAGCTTTCTTT. Filled out from reference TRBV28 and TRBJ1-1, the complete variable domain reads DVKVTQSSRYLVKRTGEKVFLECVQDMDHENMFWYRQDPGLGLRLIYFSYDVKMKEKGDIPEGYSVSREKKERFSLILESASTNQTSMYLCASSLNSGTEAFFGQGTRLTVV.

The chain has TRBV30 and TRBJ1-5, with a weak D call TRBD1 (6 bases). The CDR3 extends over 13 amino acids. V lost 7 bases to trimming and J lost 3 bases, with 13 bases between them. Germline-derived CDR1 and CDR2 are GTSNPN and SVGIG (reference sequence). The CDR3 loop reads CAFEGGLNQPQHF. In DNA, the CDR3 is TGTGCCTTCGAGGGGGGGCTCAATCAGCCCCAGCATTTT.

V is TRBV7-6 and J is TRBJ2-7, with 12 bases lining up with TRBD2. This CDR3 comprises 17 residues. Germline assignment: CDR1 SGHVS and CDR2 FNYEAQ. V shed 5 bases and J 1 base; nucleotides not matched to a gene: 9. DNA of the CDR3: TGTGCCAGCAGCCAAACTAGCGGGGGGCCTCGGTCCTACGAGCAGTACTTC. This sequence encodes CASSQTSGGPRSYEQYF.

V and J are TRBV11-3 and TRBJ2-1; 12 bases agree with TRBD1. Germline CDR1 SGHNT, CDR2 YENEEA. V dropped 5 bases and J dropped 4; count of bases not matched to a gene: 12. The CDR3 covers 18 residues. The CDR3 DNA reads TGTGCCAGCAGCGAACACCGGGACAGGGGGCCAAGATACAATGAGCAGTTCTTC. It codes for CASSEHRDRGPRYNEQFF. The variable domain in full, with the rest retrieved from reference TRBV11-3 and TRBJ2-1, is EAGVVQSPRYKIIEKKQPVAFWCNPISGHNTLYWYLQNLGQGPELLIRYENEEAVDDSQLPKDRFSAERLKGVDSTLKIQPAELGDSAVYLCASSEHRDRGPRYNEQFFGPGTRLTVL.

The rearrangement uses TRBV30 and TRBJ1-2; D may be TRBD1 (6 bases). The germline V and J ends were trimmed by 5 bases and 5 bases, with 9 bases remaining between them. CDR1 GTSNPN and CDR2 SVGIG come from the germline V gene (reference sequence). The CDR3 totals 11 residues. The CDR3 DNA reads TGTGCCTGGTTTACAGGGTATGGCTACACCTTC. It specifies CAWFTGYGYTF.